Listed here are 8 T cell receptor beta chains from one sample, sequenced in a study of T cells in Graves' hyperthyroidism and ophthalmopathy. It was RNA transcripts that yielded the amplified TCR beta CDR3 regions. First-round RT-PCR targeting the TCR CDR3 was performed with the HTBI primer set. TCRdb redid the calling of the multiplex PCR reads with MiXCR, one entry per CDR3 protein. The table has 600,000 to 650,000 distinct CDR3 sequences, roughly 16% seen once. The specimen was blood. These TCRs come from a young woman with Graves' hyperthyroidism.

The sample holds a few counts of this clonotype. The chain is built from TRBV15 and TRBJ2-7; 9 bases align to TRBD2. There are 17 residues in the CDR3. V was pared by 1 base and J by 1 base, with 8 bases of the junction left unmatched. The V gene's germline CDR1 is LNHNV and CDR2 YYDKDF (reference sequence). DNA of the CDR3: TGTGCCACCAGCAGAGGGTCCCTAGCGGGACGGTCCTACGAGCAGTACTTC. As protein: CATSRGSLAGRSYEQYF.

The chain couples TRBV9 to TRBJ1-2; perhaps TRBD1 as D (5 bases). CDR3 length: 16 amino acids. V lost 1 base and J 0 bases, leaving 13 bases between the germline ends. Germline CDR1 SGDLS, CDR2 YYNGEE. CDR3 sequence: CASSVSTDQANYGYTF. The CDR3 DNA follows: TGTGCCAGCAGCGTATCGACAGATCAAGCTAACTATGGCTACACCTTC.

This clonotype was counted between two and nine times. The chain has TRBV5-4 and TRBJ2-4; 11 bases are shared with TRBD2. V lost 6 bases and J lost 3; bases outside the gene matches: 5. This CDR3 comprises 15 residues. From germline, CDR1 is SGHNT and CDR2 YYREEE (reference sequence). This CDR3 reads CASTTGTSGKNIQYF. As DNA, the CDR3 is TGTGCCAGCACTACCGGGACTAGCGGCAAAAACATTCAGTACTTC.

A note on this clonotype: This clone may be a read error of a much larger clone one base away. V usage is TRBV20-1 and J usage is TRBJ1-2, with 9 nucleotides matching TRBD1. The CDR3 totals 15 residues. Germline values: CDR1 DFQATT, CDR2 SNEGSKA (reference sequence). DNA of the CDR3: TGCAGTACTAGAGATATGACAGGGGGGGTATATGGCTACACCTTC. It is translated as CSTRDMTGGVYGYTF.

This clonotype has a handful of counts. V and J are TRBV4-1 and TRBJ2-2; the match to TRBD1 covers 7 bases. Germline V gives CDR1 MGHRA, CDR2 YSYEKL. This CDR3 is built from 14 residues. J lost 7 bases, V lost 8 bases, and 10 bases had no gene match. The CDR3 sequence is CASGKGAKIGELFF. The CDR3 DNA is TGCGCCAGCGGGAAGGGGGCGAAAATCGGGGAGCTGTTTTTT.

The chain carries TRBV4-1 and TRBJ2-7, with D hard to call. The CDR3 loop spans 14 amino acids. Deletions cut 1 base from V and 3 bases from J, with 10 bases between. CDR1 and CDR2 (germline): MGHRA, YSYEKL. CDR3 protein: CASSQVAVGYEQYF. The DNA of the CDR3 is TGCGCCAGCAGCCAAGTAGCAGTGGGCTACGAGCAGTACTTC.

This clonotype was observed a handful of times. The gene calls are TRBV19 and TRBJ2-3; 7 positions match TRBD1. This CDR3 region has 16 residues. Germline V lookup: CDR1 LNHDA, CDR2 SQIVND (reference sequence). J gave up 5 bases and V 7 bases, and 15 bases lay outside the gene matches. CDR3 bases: TGTGCCAGTAAGCAATGGGACAGTTATCAAGGAGATACGCAGTATTTT. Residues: CASKQWDSYQGDTQYF.

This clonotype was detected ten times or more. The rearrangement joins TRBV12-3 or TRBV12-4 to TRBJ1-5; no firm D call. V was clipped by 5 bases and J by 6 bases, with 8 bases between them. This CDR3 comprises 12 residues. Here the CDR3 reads CASSGRGQPQHF. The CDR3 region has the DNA TGTGCCAGCAGTGGACGAGGTCAGCCCCAGCATTTT.